These 14 T cell receptor beta chains originate from one sample sequenced in a study of cytomegalovirus exposure and HLA in healthy donors. Primers included in the PCR were 60 Vbeta and 13 Jbeta primers. Clones were sequenced by immunoSEQ multiplex PCR, and TCRdb holds only the in-frame ones, with some missing. The sample records around 70,000 clones, about four fifths being singletons. Sequenced: PBMCs. Source of these receptors: a woman in her thirties or forties in good health and CMV-seropositive.

V gene TRBV7-9 combines with J gene TRBJ1-6; D possibly corresponds to TRBD1 (5 bases). This CDR3 region has 15 residues. The V end was cut by 5 bases, the J end by 7 bases, with 15 bases between. Germline V gives CDR1 SEHNR, CDR2 FQNEAQ (reference sequence). The CDR3 reads CASSPAGNSNSPLHF. Written as DNA, the CDR3 is TGTGCCAGCAGCCCCGCAGGGAACTCCAATTCACCCCTCCACTTT.

V gene TRBV9 combines with J gene TRBJ2-1; TRBD2 matches at 9 bases. The germline V gene encodes CDR1 SGDLS and CDR2 YYNGEE. The CDR3 contains 15 residues. With V trimmed by 0 bases and J by 4 bases, 2 bases remained unmatched. The CDR3 region is CASSVDSGGYNEQFF. The CDR3 nucleotides are TGTGCCAGCAGCGTAGATAGCGGGGGATACAATGAGCAGTTCTTC.

The chain is built from TRBV5-1 and TRBJ1-2, with 8 bases aligning to TRBD1. After removal of 3 bases from V and 3 bases from J, the junction contained 4 bases not matched to a gene. This CDR3 contains 14 residues. The germline V gene encodes CDR1 SGHRS and CDR2 YFSETQ. CDR3 sequence reads: CASSSSTGDYGYTF. The CDR3 region has the DNA TGCGCCAGCAGCTCCTCGACAGGGGACTATGGCTACACCTTC.

This rearrangement joins TRBV11-2 to TRBJ1-6; no clear D gene. The V end lost 0 bases, the J end lost 9 bases, and 9 bases lay between the germline ends. Germline V gene lookup returns CDR1 SGHAT and CDR2 FQNNGV. CDR3 size: 14 residues. This chain's CDR3 is CASSLDPGTSPLHF. The CDR3 nucleotides are TGTGCCAGCAGCTTAGATCCAGGTACTTCACCCCTCCACTTT. Full variable domain (missing parts from reference TRBV11-2 and TRBJ1-6): EAGVAQSPRYKIIEKRQSVAFWCNPISGHATLYWYQQILGQGPKLLIQFQNNGVVDDSQLPKDRFSAERLKGVDSTLKIQPAKLEDSAVYLCASSLDPGTSPLHFGNGTRLTVT.

The chain joins TRBV6-6 to TRBJ2-3, with 7 bases identical to TRBD2. The CDR3 spans 14 residues. After removal of 6 bases from V and 3 bases from J, the junction contained 6 bases not matched to a gene. Germline CDR1 MNHNY, CDR2 SVGAGI (reference sequence). The CDR3 DNA reads as TGTGCCAGCAGAAACGGCGGGGGTACAGATACGCAGTATTTT. Translation: CASRNGGGTDTQYF.

J is TRBJ1-2 and V is TRBV6-4; perhaps TRBD1 as D (6 bases). Trimming took off 6 bases at V and 5 bases at J, with 10 bases between the two ends. Germline V CDR1 and CDR2: MRHNA, SNTAGT. The length of the CDR3 is 12 residues. This CDR3 reads CASRADSYGYTF. The CDR3 bases are TGTGCCAGCAGAGCGGACAGTTATGGCTACACCTTC.

The chain joins TRBV30 to TRBJ1-1; D perhaps matches TRBD1 (6 bases). Trimming took 1 base from V and 0 from J, leaving 6 bases between them. This CDR3 comprises 13 residues. CDR1 is GTSNPN, CDR2 SVGIG, per germline (reference sequence). The CDR3 sequence is CAWSGTVNTEAFF. The CDR3 DNA sequence: TGTGCCTGGAGTGGGACAGTGAACACTGAAGCTTTCTTT.

The CDR3 sequence: CASSEVERATNEKLFF. The CDR3 DNA is TGTGCCAGCAGTGAGGTCGAACGGGCAACTAATGAAAAACTGTTTTTT. V is TRBV2 and J is TRBJ1-4; D gene uncertain. V lost 3 bases and J lost 0, with 11 bases in between. Germline V lookup: CDR1 SNHLY, CDR2 FYNNEI. CDR3 length: 16 amino acids.

The chain links TRBV19 to TRBJ2-6, with D tentatively TRBD2 (5 bases). Trimming left V 2 bases short and J 0 bases short, with 11 bases between. The length of the CDR3 is 17 residues. The germline V gene has CDR1 LNHDA and CDR2 SQIVND (reference sequence). CDR3 nucleotides: TGTGCCAGTAGTATATCCGGACGGGGCTCTGGGGCCAACGTCCTGACTTTC. Translation gives CASSISGRGSGANVLTF.

The rearrangement links TRBV30 to TRBJ1-1, with a possible D match to TRBD1 (5 bases). Germline assignment: CDR1 GTSNPN and CDR2 SVGIG (reference sequence). Trimming took 0 bases from V and 3 from J, leaving 23 bases between them. This CDR3 has 18 residues. CDR3 bases: TGTGCCTGGAGTGTACTTTTCCCCACGGTCAGGGACTACACTGAAGCTTTCTTT. Translated: CAWSVLFPTVRDYTEAFF.

The rearrangement uses TRBV30 and TRBJ2-3; 8 nucleotides match TRBD2. With 5 bases clipped from V and 1 base from J, the junction kept 8 bases outside the gene matches. The V gene's germline CDR1 is GTSNPN and CDR2 SVGIG (reference sequence). CDR3 length equals 15 residues. CDR3 coding DNA: TGTGCCTGGGGGCTACTAGCGGACCGCACAGATACGCAGTATTTT. It translates to CAWGLLADRTDTQYF.

V and J are TRBV9 and TRBJ1-2; 7 nucleotides align to TRBD1. The germline V gene has CDR1 SGDLS and CDR2 YYNGEE. The CDR3 loop spans 13 amino acids. V shed 3 bases, J shed 8 bases, and the junction held 7 bases outside the gene matches. The CDR3 loop reads CASSDRGADGYTF. The CDR3 bases are TGTGCCAGCAGCGACAGGGGAGCAGACGGCTACACCTTC.

CDR3 DNA sequence: TGCGCCAGCAGCGAGCGACTGAGCCCCTACGAGCAGTACTTC. Protein product: CASSERLSPYEQYF. The chain uses TRBV5-1 and TRBJ2-7; unclear D gene. The CDR3 runs 14 residues. V lost 4 bases, J lost 2 bases, and 13 bases lay in between. Germline V CDR1 and CDR2: SGHRS, YFSETQ.

The chain is built from TRBV29-1 and TRBJ1-2, with D possibly matching TRBD1 (6 bases). Germline V CDR1 and CDR2: SQVTM, ANQGSEA. The ends were cut back, 4 bases at V and 2 bases at J, with 11 bases in the middle. The CDR3 extends over 13 amino acids. The CDR3 region has the DNA TGCAGCGTTGCGAAGGACAGCAACTATGGCTACACCTTC. As protein: CSVAKDSNYGYTF.